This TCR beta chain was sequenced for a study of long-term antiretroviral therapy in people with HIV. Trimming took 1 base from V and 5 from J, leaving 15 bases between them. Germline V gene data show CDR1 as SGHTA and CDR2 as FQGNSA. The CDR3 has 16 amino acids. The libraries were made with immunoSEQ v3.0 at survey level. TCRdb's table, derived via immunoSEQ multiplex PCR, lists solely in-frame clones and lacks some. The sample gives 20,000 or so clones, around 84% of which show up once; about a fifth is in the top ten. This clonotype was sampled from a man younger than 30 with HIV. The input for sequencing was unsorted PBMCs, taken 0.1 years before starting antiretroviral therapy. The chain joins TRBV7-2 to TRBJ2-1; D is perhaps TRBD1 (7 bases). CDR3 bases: TGTGCCAGCAGCTTAGGGGGGGCAGGGGGACACAATGAGCAGTTCTTC. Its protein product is CASSLGGAGGHNEQFF. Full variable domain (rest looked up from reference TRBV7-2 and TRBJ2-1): GAGVSQSPSNKVTEKGKDVELRCDPISGHTALYWYRQSLGQGLEFLIYFQGNSAPDKSGLPSDRFSAERTGGSVSTLTIQRTQQEDSAVYLCASSLGGAGGHNEQFFGPGTRLTVL.